This T cell receptor (beta chain) stems from a study of PD-L1 blockade in urothelial cancer. Study summary: Patients had undergone 0 to 3 prior chemotherapy regimens.

Libraries were prepared by immunoSEQ multiplex PCR; TCRdb keeps only in-frame clonotypes and omits some of them. The table records roughly 39,000 clones, roughly 90% of them present only once. Germline-derived CDR1 and CDR2 are LGHNA and YSLEER. This CDR3 has 17 residues. The junction had 6 bases not matched to a gene; V was cut back by 3 bases and J by 0 bases. The V call is TRBV4-3, the J call TRBJ2-2, with 8 bases matching TRBD2. The receptor comes from a man aged 60-69 years with urothelial cancer. Sequencing was performed on PBMCs, taken around atezolizumab (anti-PD-L1) treatment. The CDR3 sequence is CASSHRGRGANTGELFF. In nucleotides, the CDR3 is TGCGCCAGCAGCCACCGAGGGCGGGGGGCGAACACCGGGGAGCTGTTTTTT.